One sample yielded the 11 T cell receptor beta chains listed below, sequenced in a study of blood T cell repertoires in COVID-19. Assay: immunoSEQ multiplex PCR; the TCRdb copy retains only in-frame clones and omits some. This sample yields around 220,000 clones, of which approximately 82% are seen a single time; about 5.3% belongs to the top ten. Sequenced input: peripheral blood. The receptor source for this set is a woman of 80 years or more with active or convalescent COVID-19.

Here the CDR3 reads CASSLDRGWSDEQFF. CDR3 sequence (DNA): TGTGCCAGCAGCCTTGACAGGGGATGGAGCGATGAGCAGTTCTTC. The genes are TRBV3-1 (or the pseudogene TRBV3-2) and TRBJ2-1; 8 bases agree with TRBD1. The V segment lost 4 bases and the J segment 8 bases; nucleotides outside the gene matches: 10. The CDR3 totals 15 residues. CDR1 is LGHDT and CDR2 is YNNKEL in the germline V gene (reference sequence).

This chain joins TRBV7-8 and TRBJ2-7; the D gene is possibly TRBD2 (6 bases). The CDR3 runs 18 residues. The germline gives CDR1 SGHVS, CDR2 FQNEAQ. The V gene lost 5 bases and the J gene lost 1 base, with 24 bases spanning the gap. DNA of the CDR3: TGTGCCAGCAGCCAAGAGCTCGGGAGCGATTACCGTTCCTACGAGCAGTACTTC. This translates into CASSQELGSDYRSYEQYF.

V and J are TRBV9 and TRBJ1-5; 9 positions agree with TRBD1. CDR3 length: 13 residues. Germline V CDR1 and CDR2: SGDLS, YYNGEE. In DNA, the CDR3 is TGTGCATTCCCGACAGGGGGTAGGGAGCCCCAGCATTTT. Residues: CAFPTGGREPQHF.

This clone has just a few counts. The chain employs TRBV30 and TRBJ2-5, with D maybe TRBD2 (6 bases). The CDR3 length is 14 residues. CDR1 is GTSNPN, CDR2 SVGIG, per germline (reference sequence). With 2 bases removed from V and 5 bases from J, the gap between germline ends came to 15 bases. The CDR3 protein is CAWSSAGWGETQYF. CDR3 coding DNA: TGTGCCTGGAGTAGCGCGGGGTGGGGCGAGACCCAGTACTTC.

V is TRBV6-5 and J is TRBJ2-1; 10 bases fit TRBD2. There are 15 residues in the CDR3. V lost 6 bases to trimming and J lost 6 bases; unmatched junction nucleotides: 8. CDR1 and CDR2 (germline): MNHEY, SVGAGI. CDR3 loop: CASRMGLAGANEQFF. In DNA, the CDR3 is TGTGCCAGCAGGATGGGGCTAGCGGGAGCCAATGAGCAGTTCTTC.

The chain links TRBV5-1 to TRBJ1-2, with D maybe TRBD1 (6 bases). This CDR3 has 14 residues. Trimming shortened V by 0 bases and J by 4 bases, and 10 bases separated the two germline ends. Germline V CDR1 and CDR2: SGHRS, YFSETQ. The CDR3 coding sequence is TGCGCCAGCAGCTTGGATACAGGGTCCTATGGCTACACCTTC. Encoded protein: CASSLDTGSYGYTF.

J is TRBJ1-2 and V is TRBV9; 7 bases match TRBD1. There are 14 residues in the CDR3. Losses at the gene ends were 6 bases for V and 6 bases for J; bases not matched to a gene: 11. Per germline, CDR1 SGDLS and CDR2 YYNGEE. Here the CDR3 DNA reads TGTGCCAGCAACCCCGACAGGGTACGGGATGGCTACACCTTC. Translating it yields CASNPDRVRDGYTF.

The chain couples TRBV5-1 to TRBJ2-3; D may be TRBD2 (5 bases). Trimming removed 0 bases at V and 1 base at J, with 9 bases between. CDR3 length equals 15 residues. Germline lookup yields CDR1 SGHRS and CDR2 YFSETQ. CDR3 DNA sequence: TGCGCCAGCAGCTTGGAGGATAGCGGCACAGATACGCAGTATTTT. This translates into CASSLEDSGTDTQYF.

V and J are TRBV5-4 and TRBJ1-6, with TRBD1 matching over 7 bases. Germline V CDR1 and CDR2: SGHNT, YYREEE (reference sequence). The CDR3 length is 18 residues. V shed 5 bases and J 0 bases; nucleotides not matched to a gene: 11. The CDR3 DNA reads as TGTGCCAGCAGTATGACTAGACAGGGAGGCTCCTATAATTCACCCCTCCACTTT. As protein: CASSMTRQGGSYNSPLHF.

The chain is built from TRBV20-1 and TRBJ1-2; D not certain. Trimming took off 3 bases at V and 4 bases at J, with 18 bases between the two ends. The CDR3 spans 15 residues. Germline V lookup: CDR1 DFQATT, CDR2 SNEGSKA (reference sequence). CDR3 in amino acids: CSASAVGSGGYGYTF. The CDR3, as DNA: TGCAGTGCTAGTGCGGTTGGGAGTGGTGGCTATGGCTACACCTTC.

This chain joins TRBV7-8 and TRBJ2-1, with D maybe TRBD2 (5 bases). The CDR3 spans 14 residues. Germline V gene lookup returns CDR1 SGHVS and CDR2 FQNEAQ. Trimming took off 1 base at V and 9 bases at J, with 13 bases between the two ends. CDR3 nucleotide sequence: TGTGCCAGCAGCTTAGTCGGCTATACTAGTGAGCAGTTCTTC. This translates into CASSLVGYTSEQFF.